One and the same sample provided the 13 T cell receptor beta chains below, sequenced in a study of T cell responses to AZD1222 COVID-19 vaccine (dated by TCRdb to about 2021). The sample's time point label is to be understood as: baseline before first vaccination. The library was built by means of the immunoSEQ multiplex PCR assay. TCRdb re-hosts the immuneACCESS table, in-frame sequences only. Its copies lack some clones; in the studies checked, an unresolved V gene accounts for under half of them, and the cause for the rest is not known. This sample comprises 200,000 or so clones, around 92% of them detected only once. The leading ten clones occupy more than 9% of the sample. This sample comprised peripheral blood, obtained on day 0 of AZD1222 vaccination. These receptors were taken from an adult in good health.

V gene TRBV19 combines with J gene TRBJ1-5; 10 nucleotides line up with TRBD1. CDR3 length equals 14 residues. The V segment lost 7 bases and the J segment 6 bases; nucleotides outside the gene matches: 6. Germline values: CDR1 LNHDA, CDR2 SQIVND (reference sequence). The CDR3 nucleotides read TGTGCCAGTAAGGGACAGGGGTGGGTTCAGCCCCAGCATTTT. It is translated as CASKGQGWVQPQHF.

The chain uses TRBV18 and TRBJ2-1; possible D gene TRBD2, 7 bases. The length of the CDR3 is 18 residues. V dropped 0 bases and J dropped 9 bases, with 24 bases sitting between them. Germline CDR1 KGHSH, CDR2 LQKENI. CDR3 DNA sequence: TGTGCCAGCTCACCACCTAATCTAGGGGGGGCTTCACTGGGTGAGCAGTTCTTC. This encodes CASSPPNLGGASLGEQFF.

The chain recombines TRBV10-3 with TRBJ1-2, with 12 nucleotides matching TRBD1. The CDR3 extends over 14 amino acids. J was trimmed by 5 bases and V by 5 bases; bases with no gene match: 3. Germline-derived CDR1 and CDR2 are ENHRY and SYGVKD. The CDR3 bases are TGTGCCATCAGTCCGGGACAGGGGGCGTATGGCTACACCTTC. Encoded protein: CAISPGQGAYGYTF.

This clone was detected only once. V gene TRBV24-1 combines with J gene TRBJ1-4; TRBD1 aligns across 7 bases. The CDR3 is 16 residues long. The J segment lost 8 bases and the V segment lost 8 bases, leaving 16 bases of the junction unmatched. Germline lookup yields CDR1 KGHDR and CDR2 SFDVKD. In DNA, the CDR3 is TGTGCCACCACCCGGCTTCAGACAGGGCATCGGGAAAAACTGTTTTTT. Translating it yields CATTRLQTGHREKLFF.

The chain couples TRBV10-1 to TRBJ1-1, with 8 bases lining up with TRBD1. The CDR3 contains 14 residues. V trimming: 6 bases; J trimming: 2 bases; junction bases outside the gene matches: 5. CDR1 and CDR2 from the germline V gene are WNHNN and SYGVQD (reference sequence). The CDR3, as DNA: TGCGCCAGCAGACCGACAGGGGTAAACACTGAAGCTTTCTTT. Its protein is CASRPTGVNTEAFF.

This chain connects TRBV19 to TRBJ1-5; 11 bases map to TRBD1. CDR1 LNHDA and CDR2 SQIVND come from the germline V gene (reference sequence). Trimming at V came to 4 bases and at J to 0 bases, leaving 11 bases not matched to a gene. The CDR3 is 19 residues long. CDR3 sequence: CASSTPRTGGLYSNQPQHF. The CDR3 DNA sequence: TGTGCCAGTAGTACACCGAGGACAGGGGGCCTTTATAGCAATCAGCCCCAGCATTTT.

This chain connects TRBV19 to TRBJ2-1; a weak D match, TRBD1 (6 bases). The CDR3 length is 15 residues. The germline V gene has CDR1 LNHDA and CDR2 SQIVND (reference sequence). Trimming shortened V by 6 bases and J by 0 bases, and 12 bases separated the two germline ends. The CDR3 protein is CASRGHPSSYNEQFF. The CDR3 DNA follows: TGTGCCAGTAGGGGACACCCGAGCTCCTACAATGAGCAGTTCTTC. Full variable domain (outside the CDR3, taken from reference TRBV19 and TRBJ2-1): DGGITQSPKYLFRKEGQNVTLSCEQNLNHDAMYWYRQDPGQGLRLIYYSQIVNDFQKGDIAEGYSVSREKKESFPLTVTSAQKNPTAFYLCASRGHPSSYNEQFFGPGTRLTVL.

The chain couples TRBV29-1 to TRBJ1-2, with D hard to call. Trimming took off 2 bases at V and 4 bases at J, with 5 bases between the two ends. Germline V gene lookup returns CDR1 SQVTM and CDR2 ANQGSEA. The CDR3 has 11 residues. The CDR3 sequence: CSVEQPYGYTF. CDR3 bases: TGCAGCGTTGAACAGCCCTATGGCTACACCTTC.

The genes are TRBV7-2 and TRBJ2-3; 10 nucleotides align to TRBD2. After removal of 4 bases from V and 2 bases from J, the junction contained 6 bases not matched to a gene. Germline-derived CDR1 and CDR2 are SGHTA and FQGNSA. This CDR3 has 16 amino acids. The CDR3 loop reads CASSSRLAGATDTQYF. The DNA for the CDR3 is TGTGCCAGCAGCTCGAGGCTAGCGGGAGCCACAGATACGCAGTATTTT.

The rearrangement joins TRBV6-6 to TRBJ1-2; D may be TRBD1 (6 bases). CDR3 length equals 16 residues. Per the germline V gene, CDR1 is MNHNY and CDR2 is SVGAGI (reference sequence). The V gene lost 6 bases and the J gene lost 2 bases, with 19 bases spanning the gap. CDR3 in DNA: TGTGCCAGCAGCCCAGATGGGGGGCGGGAGAACTATGGCTACACCTTC. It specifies CASSPDGGRENYGYTF.

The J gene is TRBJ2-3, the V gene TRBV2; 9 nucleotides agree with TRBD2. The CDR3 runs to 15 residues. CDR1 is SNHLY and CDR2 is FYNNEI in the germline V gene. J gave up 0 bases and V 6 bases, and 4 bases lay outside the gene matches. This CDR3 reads CASRSGTSSTDTQYF. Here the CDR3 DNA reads TGTGCCAGCAGATCTGGGACTAGCAGCACAGATACGCAGTATTTT. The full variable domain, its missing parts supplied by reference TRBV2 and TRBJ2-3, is EPEVTQTPSHQVTQMGQEVILRCVPISNHLYFYWYRQILGQKVEFLVSFYNNEISEKSEIFDDQFSVERPDGSNFTLKIRSTKLEDSAMYFCASRSGTSSTDTQYFGPGTRLTVL.

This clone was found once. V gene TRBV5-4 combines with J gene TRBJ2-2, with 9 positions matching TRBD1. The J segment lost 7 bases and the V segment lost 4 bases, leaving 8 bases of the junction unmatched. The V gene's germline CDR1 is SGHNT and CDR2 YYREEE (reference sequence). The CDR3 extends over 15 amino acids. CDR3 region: CASSPDRGRIGELFF. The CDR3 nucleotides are TGTGCCAGCAGCCCGGACAGGGGCCGGATCGGGGAGCTGTTTTTT.

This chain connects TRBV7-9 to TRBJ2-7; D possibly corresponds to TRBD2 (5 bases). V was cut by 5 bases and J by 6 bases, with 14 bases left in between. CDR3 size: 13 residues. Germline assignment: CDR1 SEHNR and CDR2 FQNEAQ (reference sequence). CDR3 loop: CASSPTGELEQYF. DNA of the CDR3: TGTGCCAGCAGCCCAACCGGGGAGCTCGAGCAGTACTTC.